The T cell receptor (beta chain) under discussion was sequenced for a study of blood T cell repertoires in COVID-19. The overall study: Researchers got acute and convalescent COVID-19 samples from the United States, Italy and Spain.

This CDR3 region has 16 residues. Between the trimmed V and J ends, which lost 6 bases and 7 bases, there was a span of 20 bases. Germline loops: CDR1 KGHDR, CDR2 SFDVKD. In the study's own analysis: It was from reference gene primer amplification that nucleated cell counts were estimated. The data were produced by immunoSEQ multiplex PCR, yet TCRdb's version contains in-frame clones alone and is incomplete. V and J calls and clone size come straight from that table; D and trimming were deduced from the DNA. The top ten clones hold roughly 2.6% of a sample with more than 120,000 clones, 85% of them seen once.

This chain joins TRBV24-1 and TRBJ1-4; maybe TRBD1 (6 bases). Sequences were obtained from peripheral blood. The sequence came from a human donor with acute or convalescent COVID-19. The donor label of this sample is uncertain. CDR3 region: CATSPGGGGGFEKLFF. In DNA form, the CDR3 reads TGTGCCACCAGTCCGGGGGGCGGTGGCGGTTTTGAAAAACTGTTTTTT.